This paragraph covers one TCR beta chain sequence. Measured with immunoSEQ multiplex PCR; TCRdb has only the in-frame clones, and not every one. This sample has nearly 2 million clones; over 85% occur once, and the top ten carry approximately 1.2%. CD8 cells classed as naive were CD45RO-negative and positively selected for CCR7, excluding terminally differentiated effector memory CD45RA+ cells. The sample is drawn from a study of shared clonotypes between healthy human individuals. Per the germline V gene, CDR1 is SGHRS and CDR2 is YFSETQ. CDR3 size: 19 residues. Trimming took 3 bases from V and 4 from J; bases not matched to a gene: 11.

Sample: naive CD8+ T cells sorted from blood. The source is a man between 18 and 35 years old in good health. The rearrangement uses TRBV5-1 and TRBJ2-6; 12 bases match TRBD1. The CDR3 DNA reads TGCGCCAGCAGCTCCCAAAAGGGACAGGGGGCGGTCGGGGCCAACGTCCTGACTTTC. It is translated as CASSSQKGQGAVGANVLTF.